Each of the 3 T cell receptor beta chains below was sequenced from the same sample in a study of cytomegalovirus exposure and HLA in healthy donors (dated by TCRdb to about 2017). The library was produced with the immunoSEQ multiplex PCR assay. A mixture of 60 forward primers for TCR Vbeta segments and 13 reverse primers for TCR Jbeta segments was used in the multiplex PCR. Entries here come from immuneACCESS through TCRdb and include only in-frame sequences with V and J called. Some clones fail to appear in such tables; in the studies checked, an unresolved V gene covers under half of the shortfall, and the cause of the remainder is unknown. This sample gives about 84,000 clones in total; roughly 78% of them show up just once. The ten largest clones add up to 2% to 3% of the sample. The sequencing sample was made of PBMCs. The receptors were gathered from a male donor in good health and CMV-seropositive.

This chain uses TRBV27 with TRBJ2-7; possible D gene TRBD2, 6 bases. Germline lookup yields CDR1 MNHEY and CDR2 SMNVEV (reference sequence). Trimming took 10 bases from V and 6 from J, leaving 13 bases between them. This CDR3 spans 11 amino acids. This CDR3 is CATIRGGEQYF. CDR3 DNA sequence: TGTGCCACCATACGGGGAGGCGAGCAGTACTTC.

The V gene is TRBV13, the J gene TRBJ2-7; 14 positions agree with TRBD2. The V gene's germline CDR1 is PRHDT and CDR2 FYEKMQ (reference sequence). The CDR3 has 19 residues. The V segment lost 4 bases and the J segment 0 bases; nucleotides outside the gene matches: 11. In DNA form, the CDR3 reads TGTGCCAGCAGCTCGCGGACTAGCGGGAGGTCCGCTTTCTCCTACGAGCAGTACTTC. Translating gives CASSSRTSGRSAFSYEQYF.

This chain connects TRBV5-1 to TRBJ2-3, with 13 positions matching TRBD2. Unmatched junction bases numbered 7, after V lost 4 bases and J lost 5 bases. The CDR3 covers 16 residues. Germline values: CDR1 SGHRS, CDR2 YFSETQ. For the CDR3, the DNA is TGCGCCAGCAGCCCACGACTAGCGGGAGGTCAAGATACGCAGTATTTT. The encoded protein is CASSPRLAGGQDTQYF.